What follows describes a single T cell receptor beta chain. Authors' analysis steps: For nucleated cells, counts were estimated from reference gene primer amplification. Clones were sequenced by immunoSEQ multiplex PCR, and TCRdb holds only the in-frame ones, with some missing. The DNA gave D and trimming, while V, J and clone size come from that table. The data hold 300,000 or so clones, with approximately 86% observed a single time. Residents of about 25 US areas, aged roughly 18 to 90 years, made up the participants. Germline V gene sequence: CDR1 MDHEN, CDR2 SYDVKM. This CDR3 has 15 amino acids. The ends lost 4 bases at V and 7 bases at J; junction bases unmatched: 10. The data originate from a study of blood T cell repertoires in COVID-19. Study context: Material from acute and convalescent COVID-19 was sourced from the United States, Italy and Spain.

This sequence originates from a woman between 40 and 55 years old with acute COVID-19. This chain links TRBV28 with TRBJ2-1; 7 bases align to TRBD1. The sequencing input was PBMCs or T cells enriched from blood (not recorded which). The CDR3 sequence: CASSSRTWTGNEQFF. In DNA, the CDR3 is TGTGCCAGCAGTTCACGGACCTGGACAGGTAATGAGCAGTTCTTC.